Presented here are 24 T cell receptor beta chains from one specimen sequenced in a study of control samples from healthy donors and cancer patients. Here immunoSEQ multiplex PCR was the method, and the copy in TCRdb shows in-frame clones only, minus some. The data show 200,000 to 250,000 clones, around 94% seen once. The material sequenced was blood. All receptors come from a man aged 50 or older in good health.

CDR3 residues: CASSPDRGPHSPLHF. The CDR3 DNA follows: TGTGCCAGCTCGCCGGACAGGGGTCCCCATTCACCCCTCCACTTT. The chain has TRBV18 and TRBJ1-6; 9 bases are shared with TRBD1. Germline V gene data show CDR1 as KGHSH and CDR2 as LQKENI. The CDR3 runs to 15 residues. V gave up 6 bases and J gave up 8 bases; unmatched junction bases: 8.

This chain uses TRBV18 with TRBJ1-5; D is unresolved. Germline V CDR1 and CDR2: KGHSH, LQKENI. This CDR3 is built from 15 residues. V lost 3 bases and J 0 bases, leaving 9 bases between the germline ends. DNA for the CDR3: TGTGCCAGCTCACCCAGGACGACTAGCAATCAGCCCCAGCATTTT. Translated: CASSPRTTSNQPQHF.

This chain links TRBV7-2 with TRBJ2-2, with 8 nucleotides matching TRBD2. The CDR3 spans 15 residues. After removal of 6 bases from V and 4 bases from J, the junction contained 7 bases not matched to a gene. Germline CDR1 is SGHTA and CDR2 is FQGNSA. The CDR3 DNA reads TGTGCCAGCAGATCCGCGGGGGGCCCCACCGGGGAGCTGTTTTTT. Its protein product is CASRSAGGPTGELFF. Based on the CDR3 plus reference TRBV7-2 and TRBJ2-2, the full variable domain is GAGVSQSPSNKVTEKGKDVELRCDPISGHTALYWYRQSLGQGLEFLIYFQGNSAPDKSGLPSDRFSAERTGGSVSTLTIQRTQQEDSAVYLCASRSAGGPTGELFFGEGSRLTVL.

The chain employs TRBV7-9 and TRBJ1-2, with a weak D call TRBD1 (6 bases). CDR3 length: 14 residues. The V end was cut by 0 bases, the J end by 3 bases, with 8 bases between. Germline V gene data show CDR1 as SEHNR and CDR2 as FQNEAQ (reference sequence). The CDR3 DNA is TGTGCCAGCAGCTTAGCAGCAGGGGACTATGGCTACACCTTC. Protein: CASSLAAGDYGYTF.

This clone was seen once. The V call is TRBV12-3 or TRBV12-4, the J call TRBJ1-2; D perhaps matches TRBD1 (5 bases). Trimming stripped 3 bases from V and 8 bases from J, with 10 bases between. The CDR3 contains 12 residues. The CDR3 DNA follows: TGTGCCAGCAGTTTGATCGGACAAGGCTACACCTTC. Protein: CASSLIGQGYTF.

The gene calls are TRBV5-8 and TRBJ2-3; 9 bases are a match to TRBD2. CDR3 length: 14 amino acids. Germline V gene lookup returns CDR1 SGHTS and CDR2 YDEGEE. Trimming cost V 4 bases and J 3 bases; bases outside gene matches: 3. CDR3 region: CASSLTSGTDTQYF. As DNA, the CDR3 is TGTGCCAGCAGCCTGACTAGCGGAACAGATACGCAGTATTTT.

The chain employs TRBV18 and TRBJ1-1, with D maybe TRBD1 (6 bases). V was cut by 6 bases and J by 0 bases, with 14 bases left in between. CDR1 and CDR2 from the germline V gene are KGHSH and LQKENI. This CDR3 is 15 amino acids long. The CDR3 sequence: CASSRGEAMNTEAFF. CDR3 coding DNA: TGTGCCAGCTCCAGGGGAGAGGCCATGAACACTGAAGCTTTCTTT.

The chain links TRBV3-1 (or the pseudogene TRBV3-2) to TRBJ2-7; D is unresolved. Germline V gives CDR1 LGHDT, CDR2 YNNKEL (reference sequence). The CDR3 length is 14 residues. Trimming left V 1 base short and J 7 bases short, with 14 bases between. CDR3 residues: CASSQGQGHWEQYV. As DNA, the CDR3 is TGTGCCAGCAGCCAAGGTCAAGGGCATTGGGAGCAGTACGTC.

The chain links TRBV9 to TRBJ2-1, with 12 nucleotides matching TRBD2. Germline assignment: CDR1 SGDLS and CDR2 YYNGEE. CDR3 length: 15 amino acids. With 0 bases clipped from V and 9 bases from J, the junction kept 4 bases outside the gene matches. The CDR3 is CASSVGTSGVTEQFF. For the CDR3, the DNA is TGTGCCAGCAGCGTAGGGACTAGCGGGGTGACTGAGCAGTTCTTC.

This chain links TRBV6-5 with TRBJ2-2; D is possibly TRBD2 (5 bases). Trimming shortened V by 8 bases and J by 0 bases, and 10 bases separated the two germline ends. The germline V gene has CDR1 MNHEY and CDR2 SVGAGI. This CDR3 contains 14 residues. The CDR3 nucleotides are TGTGCCAGCGCGAGGGATACGAACACCGGGGAGCTGTTTTTT. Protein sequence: CASARDTNTGELFF.

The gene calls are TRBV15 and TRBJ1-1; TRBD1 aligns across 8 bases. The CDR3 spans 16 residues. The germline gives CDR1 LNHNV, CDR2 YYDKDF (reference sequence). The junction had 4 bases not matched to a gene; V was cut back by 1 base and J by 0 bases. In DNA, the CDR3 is TGTGCCACCAGCAGAGGGGGACAGGCCATGAACACTGAAGCTTTCTTT. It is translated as CATSRGGQAMNTEAFF. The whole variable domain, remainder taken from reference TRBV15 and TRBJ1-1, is DAMVIQNPRYQVTQFGKPVTLSCSQTLNHNVMYWYQQKSSQAPKLLFHYYDKDFNNEADTPDNFQSRRPNTSFCFLDIRSPGLGDTAMYLCATSRGGQAMNTEAFFGQGTRLTVV.

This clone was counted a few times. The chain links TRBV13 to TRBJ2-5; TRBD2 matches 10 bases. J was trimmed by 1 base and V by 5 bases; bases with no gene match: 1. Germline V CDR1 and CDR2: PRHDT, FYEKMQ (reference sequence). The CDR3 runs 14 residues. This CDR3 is CASSPSGGQETQYF. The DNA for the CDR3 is TGTGCCAGCAGCCCTAGCGGGGGCCAAGAGACCCAGTACTTC.

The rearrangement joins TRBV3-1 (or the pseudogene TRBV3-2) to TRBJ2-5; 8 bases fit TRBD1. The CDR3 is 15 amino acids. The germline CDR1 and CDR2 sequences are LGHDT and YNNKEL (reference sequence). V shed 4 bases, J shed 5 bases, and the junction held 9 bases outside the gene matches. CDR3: CASSPSGGQGETQYF. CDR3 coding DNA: TGTGCCAGCAGCCCGTCAGGGGGCCAGGGGGAGACCCAGTACTTC.

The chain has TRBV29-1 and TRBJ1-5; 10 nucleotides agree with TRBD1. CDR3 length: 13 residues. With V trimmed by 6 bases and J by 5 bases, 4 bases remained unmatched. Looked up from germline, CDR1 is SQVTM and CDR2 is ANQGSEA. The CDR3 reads CSVGGTGDQPQHF. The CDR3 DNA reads TGCAGCGTGGGCGGGACAGGGGATCAGCCCCAGCATTTT.

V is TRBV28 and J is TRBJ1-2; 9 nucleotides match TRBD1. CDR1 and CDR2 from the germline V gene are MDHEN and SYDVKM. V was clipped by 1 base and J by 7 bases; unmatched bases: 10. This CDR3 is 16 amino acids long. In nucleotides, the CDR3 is TGTGCCAGCAGTTTATCCCGGGACAGGGTTCTGGGTGGCTACACCTTC. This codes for CASSLSRDRVLGGYTF.

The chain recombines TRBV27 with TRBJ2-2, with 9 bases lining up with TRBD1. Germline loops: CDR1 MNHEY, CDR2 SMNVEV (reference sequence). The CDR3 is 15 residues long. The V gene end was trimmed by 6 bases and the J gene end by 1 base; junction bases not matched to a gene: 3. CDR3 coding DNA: TGTGCCAGCAGAGAGACAGGGGGGAACACCGGGGAGCTGTTTTTT. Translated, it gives CASRETGGNTGELFF.

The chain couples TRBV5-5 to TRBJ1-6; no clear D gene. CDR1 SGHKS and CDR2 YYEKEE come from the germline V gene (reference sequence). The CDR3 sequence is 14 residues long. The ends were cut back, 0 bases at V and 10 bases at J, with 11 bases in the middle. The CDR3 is CASSLAISDSPLHF. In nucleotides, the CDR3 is TGTGCCAGCAGCTTGGCGATTAGTGACTCACCCCTCCACTTT.

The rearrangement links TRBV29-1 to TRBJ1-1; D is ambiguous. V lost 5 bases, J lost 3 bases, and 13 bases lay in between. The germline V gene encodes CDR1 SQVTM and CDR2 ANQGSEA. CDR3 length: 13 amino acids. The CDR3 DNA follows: TGCAGCGTTTTCTCGTCCTCTCACACTGAAGCTTTCTTT. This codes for CSVFSSSHTEAFF.

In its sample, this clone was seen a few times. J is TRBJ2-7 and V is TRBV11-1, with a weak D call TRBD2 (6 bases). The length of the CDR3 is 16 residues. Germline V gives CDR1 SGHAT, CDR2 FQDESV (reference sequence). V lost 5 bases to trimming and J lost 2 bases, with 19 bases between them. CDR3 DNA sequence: TGTGCCAGCAGCCTTGGCCCGGGACTTACGACCTACGAGCAGTACTTC. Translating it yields CASSLGPGLTTYEQYF.

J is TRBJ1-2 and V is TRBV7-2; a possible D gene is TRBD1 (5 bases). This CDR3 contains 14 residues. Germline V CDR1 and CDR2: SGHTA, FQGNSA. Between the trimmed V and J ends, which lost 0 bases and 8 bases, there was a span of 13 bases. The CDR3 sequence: CASSLAPRVDGYTF. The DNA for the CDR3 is TGTGCCAGCAGCTTAGCGCCCAGGGTAGACGGCTACACCTTC.

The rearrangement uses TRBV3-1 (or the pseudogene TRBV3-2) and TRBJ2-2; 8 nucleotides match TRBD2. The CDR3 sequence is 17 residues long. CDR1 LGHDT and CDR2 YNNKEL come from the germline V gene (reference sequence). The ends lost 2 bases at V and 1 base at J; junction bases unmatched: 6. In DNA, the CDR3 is TGTGCCAGCAGCCAACCCCTTAGCGGGGAGAACACCGGGGAGCTGTTTTTT. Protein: CASSQPLSGENTGELFF.

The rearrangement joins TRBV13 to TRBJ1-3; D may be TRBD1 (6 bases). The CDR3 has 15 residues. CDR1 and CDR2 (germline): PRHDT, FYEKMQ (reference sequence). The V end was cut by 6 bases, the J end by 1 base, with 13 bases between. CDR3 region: CASSKIGTSGNTIYF. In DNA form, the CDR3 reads TGTGCCAGCAGTAAGATCGGGACATCTGGAAACACCATATATTTT.

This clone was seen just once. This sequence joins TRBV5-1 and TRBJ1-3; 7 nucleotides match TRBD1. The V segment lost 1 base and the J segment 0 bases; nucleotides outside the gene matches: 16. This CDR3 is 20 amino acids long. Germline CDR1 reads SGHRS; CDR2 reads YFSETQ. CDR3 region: CASSLLIRDSEPFSGNTIYF. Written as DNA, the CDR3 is TGCGCCAGCAGCTTGTTAATAAGGGACAGCGAGCCGTTCTCTGGAAACACCATATATTTT.

CDR3 protein: CSVGSSSSVHEQYV. Here the CDR3 DNA reads TGCAGCGTTGGAAGTTCATCATCCGTCCACGAGCAGTACGTC. The chain combines TRBV29-1 with TRBJ2-7; no firm D call. Trimming left V 4 bases short and J 5 bases short, with 18 bases between. Per the germline V gene, CDR1 is SQVTM and CDR2 is ANQGSEA. This CDR3 is 14 amino acids long.